This TCR beta chain derives from a study of T cells in localized non-small cell lung cancer. V gave up 0 bases and J gave up 5 bases, with 14 bases separating them. The germline gives CDR1 MNHEY, CDR2 SVGAGI. The CDR3 is 15 amino acids. Data came from immunoSEQ multiplex PCR; TCRdb stores just in-frame clones and leaves some out. The top ten clones hold around 6.8% of a sample with 26,000 or so clones, over 80% of them seen once. The sequencing here drew on peripheral blood, taken before any cancer treatment. This TCR was recovered from a male donor older than 55 with stage I lung adenocarcinoma. The chain is built from TRBV6-5 and TRBJ2-7; D is undetermined. CDR3 sequence reads: CASSYSIAYGDEQYF. The DNA for the CDR3 is TGTGCCAGCAGTTACTCGATTGCATATGGTGACGAGCAGTACTTC.